The 7 T cell receptor beta chains presented below share a single source sample, sequenced in a study of blood T cell repertoires in COVID-19. Using immunoSEQ multiplex PCR, the repertoire was profiled, and TCRdb retains in-frame clones only, with some absent. The profile shows over 25,000 clones, more than 80% of them singletons. The specimen was peripheral blood. The source of these receptors is a human donor in a cohort sampled during active COVID-19.

This sequence joins TRBV7-9 and TRBJ1-6; D is unclear. Trimming shortened V by 5 bases and J by 10 bases, and 12 bases separated the two germline ends. The CDR3 has 13 residues. The germline V gene encodes CDR1 SEHNR and CDR2 FQNEAQ (reference sequence). CDR3 residues: CASSETENSPLHF. The CDR3 bases are TGTGCCAGCAGCGAAACAGAGAACTCACCCCTCCACTTT.

The chain links TRBV7-6 to TRBJ2-5; 10 bases agree with TRBD1. Germline V lookup: CDR1 SGHVS, CDR2 FNYEAQ. V gave up 5 bases and J gave up 0 bases; unmatched junction bases: 18. CDR3 length: 20 residues. The CDR3 nucleotides read TGTGCCAGCAGCACCCCAAACACCGGGACAGGGGAGGTTTACCAAGAGACCCAGTACTTC. Translated: CASSTPNTGTGEVYQETQYF.

The table lists this clone with a count of one. The CDR3 bases are TGTGCCAGCGGGGATCAGGGGCTAGGCGGCTACACCTTC. Translation gives CASGDQGLGGYTF. This chain joins TRBV12-3 or TRBV12-4 and TRBJ1-2, with a tentative D call TRBD1 (6 bases). This CDR3 contains 13 residues. V lost 8 bases to trimming and J lost 8 bases, with 18 bases between them.

V gene TRBV6-1 combines with J gene TRBJ2-7, with D maybe TRBD2 (6 bases). CDR3 size: 15 residues. V shed 1 base and J shed 3 bases, with 13 bases lying between them. CDR1 and CDR2 (germline): MNHNS, SASEGT. CDR3 DNA sequence: TGTGCCAGCAGTGAAGGGGACGGGAGTTTCTACGAGCAGTACTTC. It yields the protein CASSEGDGSFYEQYF.

The rearrangement uses TRBV7-9 and TRBJ1-2; D call uncertain. Between the trimmed V and J ends, which lost 5 bases and 0 bases, there was a span of 7 bases. The CDR3 runs 13 residues. Germline V gives CDR1 SEHNR, CDR2 FQNEAQ (reference sequence). CDR3 in DNA: TGTGCCAGCAGCGCACTAGCTAACTATGGCTACACCTTC. Its translation: CASSALANYGYTF.

V and J are TRBV14 and TRBJ2-3, with 8 nucleotides matching TRBD2. Germline V gene sequence: CDR1 SGHDN, CDR2 FVKESK. This CDR3 comprises 11 residues. Losses at the gene ends were 4 bases for V and 15 bases for J; bases not matched to a gene: 6. CDR3 in amino acids: CASSRTSIIYF. CDR3 nucleotides: TGTGCCAGCAGCCGGACTAGCATCATCTATTTT.

This chain links TRBV5-7 with TRBJ2-2, with D possibly TRBD2 on 6 matching bases. TRBV5-7 falls under the ORF class, with uncertain function. V lost 4 bases to trimming and J lost 2 bases, with 24 bases between them. CDR3 length: 19 residues. The CDR3 loop reads CASSPPGLRGKLNTGELFF. The CDR3 DNA reads TGTGCCAGCAGCCCCCCAGGTCTGCGGGGAAAATTAAACACCGGGGAGCTGTTTTTT.